These T cell receptor beta chains were read from a single sample in a study of Graves' ophthalmopathy and Graves' hyperthyroidism. TCRdb used MiXCR to reprocess the multiplex PCR reads, holding one entry per CDR3 protein. The sample holds around 670,000 distinct CDR3 sequences; 40% are singletons and the top ten take roughly 46%. Specimen: peripheral blood. Every receptor here comes from an adult man with Graves' ophthalmopathy. The CDR3 runs from the conserved cysteine through the conserved F or W. A D gene is named only where the DNA matches it firmly. Rows give clone size only sometimes, using once, few, many, or a class for an expanded clone.

V gene,clone size,D gene,J gene,CDR3 protein,CDR3 DNA
TRBV20-1,NA,TRBD1,TRBJ2-7,CSPYAQGAQPYEQYF,TGCAGTCCGTATGCACAGGGGGCCCAACCCTACGAGCAGTACTTC
TRBV2,NA,TRBD1,TRBJ1-4,CASSGDRGLKGEKLFF,TGTGCCAGCAGTGGTGACAGGGGGCTAAAGGGTGAAAAACTGTTTTTT
TRBV10-2,many,TRBD1,TRBJ2-7,CASRGPMTGDEQYF,TGCGCCAGCAGGGGACCGATGACAGGGGACGAGCAGTACTTC
TRBV7-8,many,NA,TRBJ2-7,CASSPRQVSEQYF,TGTGCCAGCAGCCCGAGACAGGTATCCGAGCAGTACTTC
TRBV20-1,few,NA,TRBJ1-5,CSARDSGGRQPQHF,TGCAGTGCTAGAGATTCGGGGGGTCGGCAGCCCCAGCATTTT
TRBV14,few,NA,TRBJ1-2,CASSQDLRGLYGYTF,TGTGCCAGCAGCCAAGATCTTCGGGGTCTCTATGGCTACACCTTC
TRBV7-9,NA,NA,TRBJ2-2,CASSLDPRGELFF,TGTGCCAGCAGCTTAGATCCGCGGGGGGAGCTGTTTTTT
TRBV6-1,few,NA,TRBJ1-2,CASSPRQLGGYTF,TGTGCCAGCAGTCCCCGACAGTTGGGAGGCTACACCTTC
TRBV13,many,TRBD1,TRBJ2-7,CASSQGGREQYF,TGTGCCAGCAGCCAAGGGGGCCGCGAGCAGTACTTC
TRBV20-1,NA,NA,TRBJ1-2,CSAEGRGAGGYTF,TGCAGTGCCGAAGGAAGGGGCGCGGGAGGCTACACCTTC
TRBV7-8,many,TRBD1,TRBJ1-6,CASRTGVSNSPLHF,TGTGCCAGCAGAACAGGGGTCAGTAATTCACCCCTCCACTTT
TRBV25-1,once,NA,TRBJ1-2,CARLLQGNNYGYTF,TGTGCTAGACTCTTACAGGGTAACAACTATGGCTACACCTTC
TRBV11-2,NA,TRBD1,TRBJ1-2,CASSLDWTGKGYGYTF,TGTGCCAGCAGCTTAGACTGGACAGGGAAGGGCTATGGCTACACCTTC
TRBV6-5,few,NA,TRBJ2-2,CASRIDDNTGELFF,TGTGCCAGCAGGATCGACGACAACACCGGGGAGCTGTTTTTT
TRBV7-9,NA,TRBD2,TRBJ2-7,CASSLIAGVDEQYF,TGTGCCAGCAGCTTAATAGCGGGAGTAGACGAGCAGTACTTC
TRBV6-5,NA,TRBD2,TRBJ2-7,CASSYTGTSGSYEQYF,TGTGCCAGCAGTTACACCGGGACTAGCGGATCCTACGAGCAGTACTTC
TRBV25-1,few,NA,TRBJ2-2,CASSLQVFGELFF,TGTGCCAGCAGTCTACAGGTCTTCGGGGAGCTGTTTTTT
TRBV5-4,few,TRBD1,TRBJ2-7,CASSGQGAGRSYEQYF,TGTGCCAGCAGCGGACAGGGGGCTGGTAGGTCCTACGAGCAGTACTTC
TRBV12-3/TRBV12-4,NA,NA,TRBJ1-4,CASQLGGSEKLFF,TGTGCCAGTCAACTCGGGGGGAGTGAAAAACTGTTTTTT
TRBV7-2,many,NA,TRBJ1-6,CASSLGGSDYNSPLHF,TGTGCCAGCAGCTTAGGGGGGAGTGACTATAATTCACCCCTCCACTTT
TRBV14,NA,TRBD1,TRBJ2-7,CASSQEVGTGNSYEQYF,TGTGCCAGCAGCCAAGAAGTGGGGACAGGGAACTCCTACGAGCAGTACTTC
TRBV29-1,NA,NA,TRBJ1-1,CSLGGTEAFF,TGCAGCTTAGGCGGGACTGAAGCTTTCTTT
TRBV2,few,NA,TRBJ1-4,CASREGDREKLFF,TGTGCCAGCAGGGAGGGTGACCGGGAAAAACTGTTTTTT
TRBV24-1,NA,NA,TRBJ1-5,CASIYIGNQPQHF,TGTGCCAGCATTTACATCGGGAATCAGCCCCAGCATTTT
TRBV29-1,few,TRBD1,TRBJ1-4,CSVETRGTGGEKLFF,TGCAGCGTCGAAACAAGGGGAACAGGGGGGGAAAAACTGTTTTTT
TRBV20-1,once,TRBD1,TRBJ1-1,CSAKRQGAGAEAFF,TGCAGTGCTAAGAGACAGGGTGCGGGCGCTGAAGCTTTCTTT
TRBV29-1,NA,NA,TRBJ2-7,CSLVTAERDEQYF,TGCAGCTTAGTGACAGCGGAGCGGGACGAGCAGTACTTC
TRBV2,NA,NA,TRBJ2-5,CASSSLSSYDQETQYF,TGCGCCAGCAGCTCCCTTAGCAGCTACGACCAAGAGACCCAGTACTTC
TRBV15,many,TRBD1,TRBJ1-4,CATSPGGADDEKLFF,TGTGCCACCAGTCCAGGGGGCGCCGACGACGAAAAACTGTTTTTT
TRBV10-2,many,TRBD1,TRBJ1-2,CASSERTGGYGYTF,TGCGCCAGCAGTGAACGGACAGGGGGTTATGGCTACACCTTC
TRBV25-1,few,TRBD1,TRBJ2-2,CASSYLGAGGAGELFF,TGTGCCAGCAGCTATCTTGGGGCAGGGGGAGCCGGGGAGCTGTTTTTT
TRBV20-1,NA,NA,TRBJ2-7,CSAKRQGAYEQYF,TGCAGTGCTAAGCGGCAGGGAGCCTACGAGCAGTACTTC
TRBV15,NA,NA,TRBJ1-5,CATKSATTGPDQPQHF,TGTGCCACCAAGTCTGCCACAACGGGACCGGATCAGCCCCAGCATTTT
TRBV24-1,few,NA,TRBJ2-5,CATSDSSSQETQYF,TGTGCCACCAGTGATAGCTCTTCTCAAGAGACCCAGTACTTC
TRBV28,NA,TRBD1,TRBJ1-5,CASRLTGNNQPQHF,TGTGCCAGCAGGCTGACAGGGAATAATCAGCCCCAGCATTTT
TRBV11-1,NA,TRBD1,TRBJ2-7,CASSAQGREQYF,TGTGCCAGCAGCGCACAGGGGCGGGAGCAGTACTTC
TRBV2,NA,NA,TRBJ1-1,CASSGRHPITEAFF,TGTGCCAGCAGTGGACGACACCCGATTACTGAAGCTTTCTTT
TRBV12-3/TRBV12-4,many,NA,TRBJ1-1,CASSFGGKNTEAFF,TGTGCCAGCAGTTTTGGAGGGAAGAACACTGAAGCTTTCTTT
TRBV24-1,few,TRBD1,TRBJ1-5,CATSARDSLNQPQHF,TGTGCCACCAGTGCTAGGGACAGCCTGAATCAGCCCCAGCATTTT
TRBV29-1,NA,NA,TRBJ2-5,CSVQGREPQYF,TGCAGCGTTCAGGGAAGAGAGCCCCAGTACTTC
TRBV20-1,few,NA,TRBJ1-2,CSARDPGAYGYTF,TGCAGTGCTAGAGATCCAGGGGCCTATGGCTACACCTTC
TRBV10-3,many,NA,TRBJ2-7,CAIRAKISSYEQYF,TGTGCCATCAGGGCCAAAATCAGCTCCTACGAGCAGTACTTC